One and the same sample provided the 3 T cell receptor beta chains below, sequenced in a study of blood T cell repertoires in COVID-19. Here immunoSEQ multiplex PCR was the method, and the copy in TCRdb shows in-frame clones only, minus some. The repertoire includes 250,000 to 300,000 clones, approximately 90% of them detected once, and under 15% sits in the top ten. Sequencing was performed on peripheral blood. The receptors shown here come from a woman between 55 and 75 years old with acute or convalescent COVID-19.

The rearrangement joins TRBV7-6 to TRBJ1-3; D remains unclear. The CDR3 is made up of 17 amino acids. Trimming removed 2 bases from V and 0 bases from J, with 14 bases in between. Germline V gene sequence: CDR1 SGHVS, CDR2 FNYEAQ. CDR3 nucleotide sequence: TGTGCCAGCAGCTTAATCTTTTCCCCTCTCTCTGGAAACACCATATATTTT. This codes for CASSLIFSPLSGNTIYF. Using reference TRBV7-6 and TRBJ1-3 for the parts outside the CDR3, the full variable domain is GAGVSQSPRYKVTKRGQDVALRCDPISGHVSLYWYRQALGQGPEFLTYFNYEAQQDKSGLPNDRFSAERPEGSISTLTIQRTEQRDSAMYRCASSLIFSPLSGNTIYFGEGSWLTVV.

The chain couples TRBV7-9 to TRBJ1-2, with D unclear. The CDR3 length is 13 residues. V was clipped by 1 base and J by 8 bases, with 11 bases between them. CDR1 SEHNR and CDR2 FQNEAQ come from the germline V gene (reference sequence). CDR3 DNA: TGTGCCAGCAGCTTAGTACCGGAGGGCGGCTACACCTTC. Translating gives CASSLVPEGGYTF. The full variable domain, in which reference TRBV7-9 and TRBJ1-2 provide the parts outside the CDR3, is DTGVSQNPRHKITKRGQNVTFRCDPISEHNRLYWYRQTLGQGPEFLTYFQNEAQLEKSRLLSDRFSAERPKGSFSTLEIQRTEQGDSAMYLCASSLVPEGGYTFGSGTRLTVV.

This CDR3 is CASSSFDRPNQPQHF. The DNA for the CDR3 is TGTGCCAGCAGCTCTTTCGACAGGCCCAATCAGCCCCAGCATTTT. The V gene is TRBV7-2, the J gene TRBJ1-5; a weak D match, TRBD1 (6 bases). CDR3 length: 15 residues. CDR1 SGHTA and CDR2 FQGNSA come from the germline V gene. V lost 4 bases to trimming and J lost 3 bases, with 13 bases between them.